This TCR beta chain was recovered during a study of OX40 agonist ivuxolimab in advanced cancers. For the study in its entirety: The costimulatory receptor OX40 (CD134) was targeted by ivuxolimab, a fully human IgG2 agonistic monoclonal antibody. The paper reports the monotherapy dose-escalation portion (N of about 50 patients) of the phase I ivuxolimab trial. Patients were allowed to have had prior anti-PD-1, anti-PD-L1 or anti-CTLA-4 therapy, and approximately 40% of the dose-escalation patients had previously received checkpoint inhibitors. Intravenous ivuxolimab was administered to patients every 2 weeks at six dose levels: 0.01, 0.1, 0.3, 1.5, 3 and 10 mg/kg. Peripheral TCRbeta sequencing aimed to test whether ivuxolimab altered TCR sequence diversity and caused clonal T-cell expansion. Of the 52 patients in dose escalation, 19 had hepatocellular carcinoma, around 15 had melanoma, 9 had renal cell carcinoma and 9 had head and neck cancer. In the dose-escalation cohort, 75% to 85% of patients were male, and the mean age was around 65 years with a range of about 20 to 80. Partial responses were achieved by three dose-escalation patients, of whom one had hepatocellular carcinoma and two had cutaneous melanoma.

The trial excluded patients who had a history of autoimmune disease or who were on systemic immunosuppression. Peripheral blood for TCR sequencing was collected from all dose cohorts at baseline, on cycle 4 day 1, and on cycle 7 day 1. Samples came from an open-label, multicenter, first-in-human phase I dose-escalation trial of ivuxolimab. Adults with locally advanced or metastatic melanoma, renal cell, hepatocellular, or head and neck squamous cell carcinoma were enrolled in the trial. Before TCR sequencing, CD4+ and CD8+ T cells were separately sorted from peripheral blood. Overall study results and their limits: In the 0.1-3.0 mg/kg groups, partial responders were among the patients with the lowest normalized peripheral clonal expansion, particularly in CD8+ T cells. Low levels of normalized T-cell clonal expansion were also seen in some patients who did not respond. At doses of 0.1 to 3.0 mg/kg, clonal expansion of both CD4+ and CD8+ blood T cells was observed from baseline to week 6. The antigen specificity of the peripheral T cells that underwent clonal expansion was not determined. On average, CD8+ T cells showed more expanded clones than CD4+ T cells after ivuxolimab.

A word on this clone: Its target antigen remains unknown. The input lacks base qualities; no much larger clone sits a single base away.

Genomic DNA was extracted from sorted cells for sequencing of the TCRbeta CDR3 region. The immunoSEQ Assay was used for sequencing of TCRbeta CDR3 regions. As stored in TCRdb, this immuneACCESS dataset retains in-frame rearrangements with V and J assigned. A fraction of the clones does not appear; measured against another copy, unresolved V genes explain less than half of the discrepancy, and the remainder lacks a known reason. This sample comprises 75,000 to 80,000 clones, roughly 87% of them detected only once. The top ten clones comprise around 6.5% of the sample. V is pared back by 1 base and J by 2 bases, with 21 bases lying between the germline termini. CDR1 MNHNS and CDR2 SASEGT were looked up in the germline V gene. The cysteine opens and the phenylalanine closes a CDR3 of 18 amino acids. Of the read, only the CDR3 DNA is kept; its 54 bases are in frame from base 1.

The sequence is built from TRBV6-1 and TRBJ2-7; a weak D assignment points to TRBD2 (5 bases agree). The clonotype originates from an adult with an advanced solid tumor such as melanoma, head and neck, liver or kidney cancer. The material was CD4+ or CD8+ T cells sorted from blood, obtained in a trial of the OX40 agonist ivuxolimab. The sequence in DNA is TGTGCCAGCAGTGAAGAAGAGGGCCGAGGACGGGGAACCTACGAGCAGTACTTC. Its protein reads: CASSEEEGRGRGTYEQYF.